This T cell receptor (beta chain) was retrieved from a study of blood T cells in healthy people across ages. It was with a sample-barcoded 5' primer and a J-beta primer mix that a second PCR of roughly 7 to 12 cycles was run. MiXCR, applied by TCRdb to the 5' RACE reads, yields one record per CDR3 protein. Among 1.8 million or so distinct CDR3 sequences listed, about two fifths were seen once. The TCR sequence derives from a human donor in good health. The sample was blood.

The CDR3 here is CASSQQGAGEQYF. The CDR3 nucleotides are TGTGCCAGCAGCCAACAGGGGGCGGGTGAGCAGTACTTC. The V call is TRBV12-3 or TRBV12-4, the J call TRBJ2-7, with 9 bases fitting TRBD1. The CDR3 has 13 residues. The V and J ends lost 6 bases and 7 bases, in that order; junction bases with no gene match: 7.